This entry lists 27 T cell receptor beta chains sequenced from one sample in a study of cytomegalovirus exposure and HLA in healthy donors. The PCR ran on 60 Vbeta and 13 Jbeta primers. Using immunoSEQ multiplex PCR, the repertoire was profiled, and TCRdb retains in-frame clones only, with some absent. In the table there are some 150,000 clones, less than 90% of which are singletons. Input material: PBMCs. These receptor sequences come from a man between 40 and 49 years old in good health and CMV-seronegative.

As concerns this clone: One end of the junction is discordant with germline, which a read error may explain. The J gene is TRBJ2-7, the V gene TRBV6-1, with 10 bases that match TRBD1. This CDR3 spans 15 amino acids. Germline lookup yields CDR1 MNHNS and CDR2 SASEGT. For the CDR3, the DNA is TGTGCCAGCAGTGCAGAGACAGGGGGCTCCGACGAGCAGTACTTC. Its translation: CASSAETGGSDEQYF.

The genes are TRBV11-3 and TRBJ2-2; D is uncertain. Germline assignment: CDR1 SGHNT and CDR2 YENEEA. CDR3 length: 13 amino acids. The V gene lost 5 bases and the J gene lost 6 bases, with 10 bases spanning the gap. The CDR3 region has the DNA TGTGCCAGCAGCCCAGCCCGGGCCGGGGAGCTGTTTTTT. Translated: CASSPARAGELFF.

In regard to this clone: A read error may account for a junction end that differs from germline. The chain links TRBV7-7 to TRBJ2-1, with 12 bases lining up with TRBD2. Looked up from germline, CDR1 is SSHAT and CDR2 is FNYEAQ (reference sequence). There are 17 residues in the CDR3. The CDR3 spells CASSPLASGGARNEQFF. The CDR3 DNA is TGTGCTAGCAGCCCGTTGGCTAGCGGGGGGGCAAGAAATGAGCAGTTCTTC.

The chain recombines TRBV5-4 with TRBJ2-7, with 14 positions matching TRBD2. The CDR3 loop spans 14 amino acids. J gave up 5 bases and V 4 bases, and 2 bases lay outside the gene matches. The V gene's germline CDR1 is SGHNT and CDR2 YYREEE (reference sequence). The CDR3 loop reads CASSRGLAGDEQYF. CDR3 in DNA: TGTGCCAGCAGCCGGGGACTAGCGGGAGACGAGCAGTACTTC. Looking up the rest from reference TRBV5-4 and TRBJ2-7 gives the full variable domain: ETGVTQSPTHLIKTRGQQVTLRCSSQSGHNTVSWYQQALGQGPQFIFQYYREEENGRGNFPPRFSGLQFPNYSSELNVNALELDDSALYLCASSRGLAGDEQYFGPGTRLTVT.

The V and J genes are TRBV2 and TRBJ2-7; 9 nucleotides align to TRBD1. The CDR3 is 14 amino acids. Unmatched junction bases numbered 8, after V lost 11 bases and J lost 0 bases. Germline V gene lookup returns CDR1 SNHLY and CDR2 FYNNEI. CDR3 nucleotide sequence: TGTGCCTTAGGGACAGGGTTCCCCTCCTACGAGCAGTACTTC. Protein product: CALGTGFPSYEQYF.

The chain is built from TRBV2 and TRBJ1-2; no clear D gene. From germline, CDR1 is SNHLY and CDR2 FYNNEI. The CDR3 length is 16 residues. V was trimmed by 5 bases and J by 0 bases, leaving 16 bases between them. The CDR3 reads CASSWSGKSSNYGYTF. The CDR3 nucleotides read TGTGCCAGCAGTTGGAGCGGGAAGTCCTCTAACTATGGCTACACCTTC.

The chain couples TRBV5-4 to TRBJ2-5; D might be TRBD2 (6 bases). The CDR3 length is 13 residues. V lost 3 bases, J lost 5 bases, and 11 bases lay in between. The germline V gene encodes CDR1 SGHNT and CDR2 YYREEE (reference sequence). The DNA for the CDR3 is TGTGCCAGCAGCTCGATACGGGGGGAGACCCAGTACTTC. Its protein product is CASSSIRGETQYF.

The CDR3 reads CASSPSGQVVTEAFF. In DNA, the CDR3 is TGTGCCAGCTCACCCTCCGGACAGGTGGTCACTGAAGCTTTCTTT. The gene calls are TRBV18 and TRBJ1-1; 7 bases fit TRBD1. J lost 4 bases, V lost 3 bases, and 8 bases had no gene match. Germline V lookup: CDR1 KGHSH, CDR2 LQKENI. CDR3 length equals 15 residues.

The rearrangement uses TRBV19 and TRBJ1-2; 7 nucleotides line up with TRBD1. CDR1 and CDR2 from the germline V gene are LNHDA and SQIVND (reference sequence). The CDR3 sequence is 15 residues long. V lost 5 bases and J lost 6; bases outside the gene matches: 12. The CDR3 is CASSPTGDFGDGYTF. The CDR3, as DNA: TGTGCCAGTAGTCCTACAGGGGACTTTGGCGATGGCTACACCTTC.

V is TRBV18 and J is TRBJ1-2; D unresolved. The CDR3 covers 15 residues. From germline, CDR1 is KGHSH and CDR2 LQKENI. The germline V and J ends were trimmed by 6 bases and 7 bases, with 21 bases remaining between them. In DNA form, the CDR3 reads TGTGCCAGCTCCCTGGGCGGGGAGAGGGTCGCTGGCTACACCTTC. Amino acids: CASSLGGERVAGYTF.

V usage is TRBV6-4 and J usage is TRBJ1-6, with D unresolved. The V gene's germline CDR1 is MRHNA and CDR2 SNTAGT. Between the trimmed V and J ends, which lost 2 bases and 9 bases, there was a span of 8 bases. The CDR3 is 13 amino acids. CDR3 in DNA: TGTGCCAGCAGTGACGAGGTCGGTTCACCCCTCCACTTT. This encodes CASSDEVGSPLHF.

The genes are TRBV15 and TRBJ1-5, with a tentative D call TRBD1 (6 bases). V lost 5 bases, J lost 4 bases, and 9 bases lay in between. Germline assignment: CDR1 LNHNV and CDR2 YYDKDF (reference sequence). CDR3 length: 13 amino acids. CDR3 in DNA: TGTGCCACCAGCTTGCAGGGGAATCAGCCCCAGCATTTT. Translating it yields CATSLQGNQPQHF.

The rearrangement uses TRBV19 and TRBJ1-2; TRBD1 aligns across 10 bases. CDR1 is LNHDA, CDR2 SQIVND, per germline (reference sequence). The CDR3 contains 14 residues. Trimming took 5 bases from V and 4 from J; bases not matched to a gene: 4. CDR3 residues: CASSSGTGVYGYTF. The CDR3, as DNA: TGTGCCAGTAGTTCCGGGACAGGGGTCTATGGCTACACCTTC.

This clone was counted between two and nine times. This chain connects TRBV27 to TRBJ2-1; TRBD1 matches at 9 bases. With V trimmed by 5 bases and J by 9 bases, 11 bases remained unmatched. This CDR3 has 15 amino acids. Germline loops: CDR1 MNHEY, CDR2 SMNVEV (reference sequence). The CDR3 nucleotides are TGTGCCAGCAGTCCGATCGGGACAGGGAGGGGTGAGCAGTTCTTC. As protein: CASSPIGTGRGEQFF.

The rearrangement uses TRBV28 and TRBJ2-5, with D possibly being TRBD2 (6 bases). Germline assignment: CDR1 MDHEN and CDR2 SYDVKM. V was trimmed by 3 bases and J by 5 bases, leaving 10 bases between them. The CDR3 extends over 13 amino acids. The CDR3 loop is CASSFPGRETQYF. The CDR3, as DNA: TGTGCCAGCAGTTTCCCAGGGAGGGAGACCCAGTACTTC. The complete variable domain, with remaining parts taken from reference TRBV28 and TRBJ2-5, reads DVKVTQSSRYLVKRTGEKVFLECVQDMDHENMFWYRQDPGLGLRLIYFSYDVKMKEKGDIPEGYSVSREKKERFSLILESASTNQTSMYLCASSFPGRETQYFGPGTRLLVL.

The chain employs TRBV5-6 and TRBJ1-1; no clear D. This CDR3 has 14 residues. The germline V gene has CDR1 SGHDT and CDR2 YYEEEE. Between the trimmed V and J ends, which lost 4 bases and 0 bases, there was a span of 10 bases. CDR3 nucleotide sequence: TGTGCCAGCAGCCCTGTGAGCTTGAACACTGAAGCTTTCTTT. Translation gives CASSPVSLNTEAFF.

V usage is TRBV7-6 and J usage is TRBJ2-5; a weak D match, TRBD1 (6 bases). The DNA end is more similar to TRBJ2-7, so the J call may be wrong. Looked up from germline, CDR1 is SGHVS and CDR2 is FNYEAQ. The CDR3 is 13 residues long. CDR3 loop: CASSIQGSYEQYF. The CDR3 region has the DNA TGTGCCAGCAGCATCCAGGGGTCCTACGAGCAGTACTTC.

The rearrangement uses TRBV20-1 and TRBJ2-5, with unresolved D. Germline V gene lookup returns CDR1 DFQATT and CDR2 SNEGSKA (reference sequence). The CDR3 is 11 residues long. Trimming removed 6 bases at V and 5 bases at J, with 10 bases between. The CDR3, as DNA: TGCAGTGCCCGCCCGGAGGAGACCCAGTACTTC. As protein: CSARPEETQYF.

The CDR3 DNA follows: TGTGCCAGCAGCCGGGAGAGGACTGCTAGCGGGCAGTACTTC. This translates into CASSRERTASGQYF. The rearrangement uses TRBV14 and TRBJ2-7; 7 nucleotides match TRBD2. This CDR3 spans 14 amino acids. The ends lost 4 bases at V and 9 bases at J; junction bases unmatched: 12. Germline V gene lookup returns CDR1 SGHDN and CDR2 FVKESK.

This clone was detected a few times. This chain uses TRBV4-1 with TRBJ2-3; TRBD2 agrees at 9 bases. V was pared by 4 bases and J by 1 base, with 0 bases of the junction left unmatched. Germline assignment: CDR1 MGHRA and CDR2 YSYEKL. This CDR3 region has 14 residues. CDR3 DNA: TGCGCCAGCAGCCGCGGGGGGGGCACAGATACGCAGTATTTT. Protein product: CASSRGGGTDTQYF.

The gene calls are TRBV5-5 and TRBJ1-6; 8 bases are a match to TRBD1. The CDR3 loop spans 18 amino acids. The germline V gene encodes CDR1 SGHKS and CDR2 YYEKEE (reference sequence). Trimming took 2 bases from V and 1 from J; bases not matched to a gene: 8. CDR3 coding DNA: TGTGCCAGCAGCTTTCTTCAGGGGGCTATATCCTATAATTCACCCCTCCACTTT. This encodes CASSFLQGAISYNSPLHF. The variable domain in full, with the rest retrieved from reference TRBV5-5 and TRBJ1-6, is DAGVTQSPTHLIKTRGQQVTLRCSPISGHKSVSWYQQVLGQGPQFIFQYYEKEERGRGNFPDRFSARQFPNYSSELNVNALLLGDSALYLCASSFLQGAISYNSPLHFGNGTRLTVT.

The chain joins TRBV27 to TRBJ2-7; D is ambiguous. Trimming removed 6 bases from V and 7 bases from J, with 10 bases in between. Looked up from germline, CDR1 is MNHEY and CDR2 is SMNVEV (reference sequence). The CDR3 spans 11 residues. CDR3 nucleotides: TGTGCCAGCAGCTTGGCCCTTGAGCAGTACTTC. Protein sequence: CASSLALEQYF.

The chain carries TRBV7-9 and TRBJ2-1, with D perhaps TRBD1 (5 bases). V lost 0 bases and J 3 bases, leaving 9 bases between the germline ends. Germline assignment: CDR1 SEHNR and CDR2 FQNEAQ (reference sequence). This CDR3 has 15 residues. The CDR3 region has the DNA TGTGCCAGCAGCTTAGCTCAGGGTGTCTACAATGAGCAGTTCTTC. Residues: CASSLAQGVYNEQFF.

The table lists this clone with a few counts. The CDR3 loop reads CASSAPPGLFIYEQYF. The DNA for the CDR3 is TGTGCCAGCAGTGCTCCTCCGGGACTCTTCATCTACGAGCAGTACTTC. The J gene is TRBJ2-7, the V gene TRBV6-4; the D gene is possibly TRBD2 (6 bases). The CDR3 extends over 16 amino acids. Germline lookup yields CDR1 MRHNA and CDR2 SNTAGT. Trimming took 4 bases from V and 3 from J, leaving 19 bases between them.

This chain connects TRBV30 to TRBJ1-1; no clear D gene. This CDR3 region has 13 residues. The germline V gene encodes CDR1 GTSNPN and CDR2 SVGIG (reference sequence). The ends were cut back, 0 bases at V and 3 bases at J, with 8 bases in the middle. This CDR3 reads CAWSVTADTEAFF. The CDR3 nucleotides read TGTGCCTGGAGTGTAACGGCGGACACTGAAGCTTTCTTT.

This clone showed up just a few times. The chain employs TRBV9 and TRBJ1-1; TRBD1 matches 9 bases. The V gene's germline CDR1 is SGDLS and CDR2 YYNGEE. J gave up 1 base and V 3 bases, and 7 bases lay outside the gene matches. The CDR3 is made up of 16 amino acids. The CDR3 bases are TGTGCCAGCAGCGGAACAGGGGGCTCCTGGAACACTGAAGCTTTCTTT. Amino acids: CASSGTGGSWNTEAFF.

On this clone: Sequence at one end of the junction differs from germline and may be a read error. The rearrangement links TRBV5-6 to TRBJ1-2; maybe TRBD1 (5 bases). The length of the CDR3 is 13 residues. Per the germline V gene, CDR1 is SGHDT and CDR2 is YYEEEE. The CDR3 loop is CASSLSPGNGYIF. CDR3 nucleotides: TGTGCCAGCAGCTTGTCGCCAGGGAATGGCTACATCTTC.